The next 27 T cell receptor beta chains were all read from a single sample in a study of T-cell memory formation after mild COVID-19. TCRdb ran MiXCR on the 5' RACE reads and lists one entry per CDR3 protein. The table includes roughly 350,000 distinct CDR3 sequences, 20% to 25% detected once. Specimen: PBMCs or a T cell subset sorted from them (not recorded which). Receptors originate from an adult woman who had mild COVID-19 (a few samples of this study predate the infection). Cell type and time point are not known.

The chain combines TRBV11-2 with TRBJ1-2, with D uncertain. The V end lost 0 bases, the J end lost 8 bases, and 16 bases lay between the germline ends. This CDR3 region has 15 residues. Germline V CDR1 and CDR2: SGHAT, FQNNGV. The CDR3 loop is CASSLEGSSLAGYTF. CDR3 nucleotide sequence: TGTGCCAGCAGCTTAGAGGGTAGCTCTCTTGCGGGCTACACCTTC.

The rearrangement uses TRBV10-3 and TRBJ2-3, with D possibly matching TRBD1 (6 bases). The CDR3 contains 11 residues. V lost 6 bases and J lost 5, with 6 bases in between. Germline lookup yields CDR1 ENHRY and CDR2 SYGVKD. CDR3 region: CAIRGGDTQYF. DNA of the CDR3: TGTGCCATCAGAGGGGGAGATACGCAGTATTTT.

This rearrangement joins TRBV4-1 to TRBJ1-4; TRBD1 matches at 7 bases. With V trimmed by 1 base and J by 4 bases, 3 bases remained unmatched. Germline CDR1 MGHRA, CDR2 YSYEKL. This CDR3 has 15 residues. The CDR3 protein is CASSQVGTVNEKLFF. CDR3 in DNA: TGCGCCAGCAGCCAAGTCGGGACAGTTAATGAAAAACTGTTTTTT.

The table lists this clonotype with a few counts. This chain joins TRBV29-1 and TRBJ2-7; D remains ambiguous. The V end lost 5 bases, the J end lost 2 bases, and 10 bases lay between the germline ends. The germline CDR1 and CDR2 sequences are SQVTM and ANQGSEA. The CDR3 totals 12 residues. The CDR3 nucleotides are TGCAGCGTTCAAAGCCTAGCCTACGAGCAGTACTTC. Protein sequence: CSVQSLAYEQYF.

This rearrangement joins TRBV5-5 to TRBJ1-6, with TRBD1 matching 9 bases. The CDR3 runs 17 residues. The V and J ends lost 4 bases and 0 bases, in that order; junction bases with no gene match: 5. Germline assignment: CDR1 SGHKS and CDR2 YYEKEE (reference sequence). In nucleotides, the CDR3 is TGTGCCAGCAGCCCGGGACAGGGAACCTCCTATAATTCACCCCTCCACTTT. Protein sequence: CASSPGQGTSYNSPLHF.

This clonotype was found many times. The chain couples TRBV12-3 or TRBV12-4 to TRBJ2-7; D gene unclear. Trimming took 5 bases from V and 1 from J, leaving 9 bases between them. The CDR3 has 13 amino acids. The CDR3 loop reads CASSPAVSYEQYF. The CDR3 DNA sequence: TGTGCCAGCAGTCCAGCAGTATCCTACGAGCAGTACTTC.

This clonotype was seen a handful of times. This rearrangement joins TRBV12-5 to TRBJ1-5; D not resolved. Trimming stripped 0 bases from V and 1 base from J, with 4 bases between. This CDR3 is built from 14 residues. In germline, CDR1 is LGHNT, CDR2 FRNRAP. The CDR3 region has the DNA TGTGCTAGTGGTTTGGTGGGGAGCAATCAGCCCCAGCATTTT. It is translated as CASGLVGSNQPQHF. The variable domain in full, completed from reference TRBV12-5 and TRBJ1-5, reads DARVTQTPRHKVTEMGQEVTMRCQPILGHNTVFWYRQTMMQGLELLAYFRNRAPLDDSGMPKDRFSAEMPDATLATLKIQPSEPRDSAVYFCASGLVGSNQPQHFGDGTRLSIL.

The DNA of the CDR3 is TGTGCCAGCAGCTTAGCCTTGAGACTAGTAGACGAGACCCAGTACTTC. Translation: CASSLALRLVDETQYF. The chain carries TRBV7-9 and TRBJ2-5; the D gene is possibly TRBD2 (6 bases). This CDR3 has 16 amino acids. V was shortened by 0 bases and J by 5 bases, with 16 bases between the two germline ends. Germline V gene data show CDR1 as SEHNR and CDR2 as FQNEAQ (reference sequence).

The V gene is TRBV5-1, the J gene TRBJ1-3; TRBD1 might be the D (5 bases). V gave up 4 bases and J gave up 3 bases, with 14 bases separating them. CDR1 and CDR2 (germline): SGHRS, YFSETQ. The CDR3 length is 15 residues. The chain's CDR3 is CASSLPGRGGNTIYF. CDR3 in DNA: TGCGCCAGCAGCCTGCCGGGGAGGGGTGGAAACACCATATATTTT.

The V call is TRBV25-1, the J call TRBJ2-3, with 8 bases aligning to TRBD2. Germline V gene data show CDR1 as MGHDK and CDR2 as SYGVNS. There are 17 residues in the CDR3. Trimming at V came to 2 bases and at J to 1 base, leaving 8 bases not matched to a gene. The CDR3 bases are TGTGCCAGCAGTGAAGAGGTCGTAGCGGGGCGCACAGATACGCAGTATTTT. This sequence encodes CASSEEVVAGRTDTQYF.

This clonotype has at least ten counts. V is TRBV5-5 and J is TRBJ2-7; D call uncertain. This CDR3 is 14 amino acids long. V gave up 5 bases and J gave up 3 bases, with 15 bases separating them. CDR1 and CDR2 from the germline V gene are SGHKS and YYEKEE (reference sequence). The CDR3 loop is CASSIDTVHYEQYF. CDR3 DNA: TGTGCCAGCAGTATCGACACAGTTCACTACGAGCAGTACTTC.

This clonotype has just a few counts. This rearrangement joins TRBV12-3 or TRBV12-4 to TRBJ2-2; D not certain. The CDR3 sequence is 12 residues long. Trimming pared 11 bases from V and 6 bases from J, leaving 13 bases between. In DNA form, the CDR3 reads TGTGCCTCGGCGGCTACCCCCGGGGAGCTGTTTTTT. It specifies CASAATPGELFF.

This clonotype was recorded a few times. The CDR3 sequence: CASSFSTATRHEQYF. The CDR3 coding sequence is TGTGCCAGCAGCTTTTCGACTGCTACTCGCCACGAGCAGTACTTC. The chain uses TRBV5-5 and TRBJ2-7; D unclear. CDR3 size: 15 residues. Deletions cut 2 bases from V and 5 bases from J, with 17 bases between. CDR1 and CDR2 (germline): SGHKS, YYEKEE (reference sequence). Supplemented by reference TRBV5-5 and TRBJ2-7, the full variable domain reads DAGVTQSPTHLIKTRGQQVTLRCSPISGHKSVSWYQQVLGQGPQFIFQYYEKEERGRGNFPDRFSARQFPNYSSELNVNALLLGDSALYLCASSFSTATRHEQYFGPGTRLTVT.

This chain connects TRBV12-3 or TRBV12-4 to TRBJ1-2; D remains unclear. V was cut by 2 bases and J by 1 base, with 8 bases left in between. The CDR3 consists of 14 residues. The CDR3 DNA reads TGTGCCAGCAGTTTACGGACCTTTAACTATGGCTACACCTTC. It is translated as CASSLRTFNYGYTF.

This clonotype was picked up a small number of times. The chain recombines TRBV2 with TRBJ2-1; 7 bases agree with TRBD2. With 7 bases clipped from V and 8 bases from J, the junction kept 5 bases outside the gene matches. The germline CDR1 and CDR2 sequences are SNHLY and FYNNEI. The CDR3 consists of 12 residues. CDR3 nucleotide sequence: TGTGCCAGCAAATTTCTAGCGGATGAGCAGTTCTTC. As protein: CASKFLADEQFF.

This clonotype appeared a few times. The chain's CDR3 is CASSPLQGLVGANVLTF. The CDR3 bases are TGTGCCAGCAGCCCTCTGCAGGGTTTAGTTGGGGCCAACGTCCTGACTTTC. The V call is TRBV12-3 or TRBV12-4, the J call TRBJ2-6; D is perhaps TRBD1 (5 bases). The CDR3 is made up of 17 amino acids. The V and J ends lost 6 bases and 3 bases respectively, with 18 bases between them.

This clonotype appeared a few times. This chain uses TRBV19 with TRBJ1-1; TRBD1 aligns across 8 bases. The CDR3 length is 12 residues. Trimming cost V 3 bases and J 6 bases; bases outside gene matches: 0. Per the germline V gene, CDR1 is LNHDA and CDR2 is SQIVND (reference sequence). The CDR3 coding sequence is TGTGCCAGTAGTATGGACAGGGCTGAAGCTTTCTTT. Translation gives CASSMDRAEAFF.

The rearrangement joins TRBV6-5 to TRBJ2-7; D may correspond to TRBD1 or TRBD2 (5 bases each). Trimming took 2 bases from V and 5 from J, leaving 19 bases between them. Per the germline V gene, CDR1 is MNHEY and CDR2 is SVGAGI. The length of the CDR3 is 16 residues. For the CDR3, the DNA is TGTGCCAGCAGTTACGGCCAAACCGGGACCGACGACGAGCAGTACTTC. Its translation: CASSYGQTGTDDEQYF.

The sample holds a few counts of this clonotype. The rearrangement links TRBV24-1 to TRBJ1-2; weak D call: TRBD1 (5 bases). Trimming stripped 12 bases from V and 1 base from J, with 20 bases between. The CDR3 extends over 15 amino acids. From germline, CDR1 is KGHDR and CDR2 SFDVKD. This CDR3 reads CASQDSLTFNYGYTF. CDR3 nucleotides: TGTGCCTCTCAAGACAGTCTCACGTTTAACTATGGCTACACCTTC.

This clonotype has just a few counts. The J gene is TRBJ2-3, the V gene TRBV5-6, with 8 positions matching TRBD1. This CDR3 has 17 amino acids. The trim removed 3 bases at V and 5 bases at J, leaving 14 bases unmatched. Germline V gene data show CDR1 as SGHDT and CDR2 as YYEEEE. This chain's CDR3 is CASSSRVASRGRDTQYF. The DNA for the CDR3 is TGTGCCAGCAGCTCTAGGGTCGCGAGCAGGGGGCGAGATACGCAGTATTTT.

CDR3 sequence: CASGLTLAEDTKDTQYF. The CDR3 bases are TGTGCTAGTGGTCTGACACTAGCGGAAGATACCAAGGATACGCAGTATTTT. V is TRBV12-5 and J is TRBJ2-3; TRBD2 agrees at 8 bases. Germline lookup yields CDR1 LGHNT and CDR2 FRNRAP. The CDR3 runs 17 residues. After removal of 5 bases from V and 6 bases from J, the junction contained 16 bases not matched to a gene.

The rearrangement joins TRBV2 to TRBJ2-1; perhaps TRBD1 as D (6 bases). Trimming left V 6 bases short and J 8 bases short, with 11 bases between. The CDR3 loop spans 12 amino acids. CDR1 and CDR2 (germline): SNHLY, FYNNEI. DNA of the CDR3: TGTGCCAGCAGGACAGGTCGCGATGAGCAGTTCTTC. Protein: CASRTGRDEQFF.

The chain combines TRBV9 with TRBJ1-1; 7 bases map to TRBD1. The CDR3 is 14 amino acids. The germline V gene encodes CDR1 SGDLS and CDR2 YYNGEE. V dropped 4 bases and J dropped 6; count of bases not matched to a gene: 9. The CDR3 region has the DNA TGTGCCAGCAGCCCCCAGACAGGGAGGCCTGAAGCTTTCTTT. This translates into CASSPQTGRPEAFF.

This clonotype was counted a few times. The gene calls are TRBV24-1 and TRBJ2-2; the match to TRBD1 covers 7 bases. The J segment lost 7 bases and the V segment lost 4 bases, leaving 8 bases of the junction unmatched. The CDR3 is 15 residues long. Germline lookup yields CDR1 KGHDR and CDR2 SFDVKD. CDR3 DNA sequence: TGTGCCACCAGTGAGCATACAGGGGTAGGCGGGGAGCTGTTTTTT. Encoded protein: CATSEHTGVGGELFF.

The chain uses TRBV12-3 or TRBV12-4 and TRBJ2-7, with 12 bases identical to TRBD2. The CDR3 length is 15 residues. V lost 6 bases and J lost 7; bases outside the gene matches: 10. CDR3 in amino acids: CASSPWTSGIGEQYF. In nucleotides, the CDR3 is TGTGCCAGCAGCCCCTGGACTAGCGGGATCGGGGAGCAGTACTTC.

This clonotype has only a few counts. This chain connects TRBV3-1 to TRBJ1-2; D gene ambiguous. V lost 0 bases to trimming and J lost 3 bases, with 5 bases between them. From germline, CDR1 is LGHDT and CDR2 YNNKEL (reference sequence). The CDR3 loop spans 13 amino acids. The CDR3 sequence: CASSQDYYYGYTF. Written as DNA, the CDR3 is TGTGCCAGCAGCCAAGATTACTACTATGGCTACACCTTC.

The rearrangement joins TRBV9 to TRBJ2-5; weak D call: TRBD2 (6 bases). The CDR3 runs to 16 residues. The V end was cut by 0 bases, the J end by 1 base, with 13 bases between. Germline CDR1 reads SGDLS; CDR2 reads YYNGEE. The CDR3 region has the DNA TGTGCCAGCAGCGTAGATGGTAGCGGCCCCCAAGAGACCCAGTACTTC. Residues: CASSVDGSGPQETQYF. Full variable domain (missing parts from reference TRBV9 and TRBJ2-5): DSGVTQTPKHLITATGQRVTLRCSPRSGDLSVYWYQQSLDQGLQFLIQYYNGEERAKGNILERFSAQQFPDLHSELNLSSLELGDSALYFCASSVDGSGPQETQYFGPGTRLLVL.